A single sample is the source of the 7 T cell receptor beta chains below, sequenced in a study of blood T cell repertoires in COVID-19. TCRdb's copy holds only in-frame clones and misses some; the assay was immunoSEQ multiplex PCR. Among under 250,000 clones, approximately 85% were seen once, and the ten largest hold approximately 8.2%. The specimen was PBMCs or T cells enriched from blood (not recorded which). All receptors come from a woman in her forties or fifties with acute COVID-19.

The DNA for the CDR3 is TGTGCCACGCAGGGGGCGGAGTTCTGGGGCTACACCTTC. Its protein is CATQGAEFWGYTF. The genes are TRBV5-4 and TRBJ1-2; 8 bases are shared with TRBD1. Per germline, CDR1 SGHNT and CDR2 YYREEE (reference sequence). J was trimmed by 8 bases and V by 9 bases; bases with no gene match: 12. The CDR3 runs 13 residues.

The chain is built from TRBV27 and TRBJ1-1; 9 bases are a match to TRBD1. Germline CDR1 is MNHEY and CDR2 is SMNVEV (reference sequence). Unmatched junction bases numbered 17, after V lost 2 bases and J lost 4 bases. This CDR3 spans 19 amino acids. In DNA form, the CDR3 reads TGTGCCAGCAGTTTAGATTTCGCGCGACAGGGGGAAACACGCACTGAAGCTTTCTTT. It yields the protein CASSLDFARQGETRTEAFF.

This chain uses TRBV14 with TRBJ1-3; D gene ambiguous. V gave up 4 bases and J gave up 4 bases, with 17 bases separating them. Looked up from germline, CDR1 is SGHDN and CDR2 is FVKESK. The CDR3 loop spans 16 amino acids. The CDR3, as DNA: TGTGCCAGCAGCCCGAATTGGGAGGCAGTGGGAAACACCATATATTTT. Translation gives CASSPNWEAVGNTIYF.

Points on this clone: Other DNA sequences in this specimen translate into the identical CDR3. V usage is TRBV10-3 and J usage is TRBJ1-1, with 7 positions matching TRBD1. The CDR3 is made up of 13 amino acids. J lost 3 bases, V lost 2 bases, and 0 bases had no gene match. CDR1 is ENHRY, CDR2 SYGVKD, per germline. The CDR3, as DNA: TGTGCCATCAGTGAGAGGGGGCACACTGAAGCTTTCTTT. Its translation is CAISERGHTEAFF.

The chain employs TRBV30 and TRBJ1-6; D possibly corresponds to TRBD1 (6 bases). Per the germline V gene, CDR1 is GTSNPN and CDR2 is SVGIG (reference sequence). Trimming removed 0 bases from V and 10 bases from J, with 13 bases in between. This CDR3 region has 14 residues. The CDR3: CAWSVQTGFSPLHF. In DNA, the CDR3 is TGTGCCTGGAGTGTACAGACAGGTTTCTCACCCCTCCACTTT.

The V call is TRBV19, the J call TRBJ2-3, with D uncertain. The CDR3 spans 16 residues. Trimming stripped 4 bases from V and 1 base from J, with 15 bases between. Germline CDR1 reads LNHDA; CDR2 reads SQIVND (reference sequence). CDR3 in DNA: TGTGCCAGTAGTACAGGCCTCACCCAAGGCACAGATACGCAGTATTTT. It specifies CASSTGLTQGTDTQYF.

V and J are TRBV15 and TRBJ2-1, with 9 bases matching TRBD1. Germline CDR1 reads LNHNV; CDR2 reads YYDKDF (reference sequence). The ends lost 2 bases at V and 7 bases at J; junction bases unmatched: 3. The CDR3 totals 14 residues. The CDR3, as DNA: TGTGCCACCAGCAGATTGACAGGGGGGAATGAGCAGTTCTTC. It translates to CATSRLTGGNEQFF.